This T cell receptor (beta chain) was recorded in a study of T cells of healthy individuals. MiXCR, applied by TCRdb to the 5' RACE reads, yields one record per CDR3 protein. The data contain approximately 58,000 distinct CDR3 sequences, about 15% of them seen just once; the ten biggest clones take up about 16%. The TCR comes from a human donor in good health.

CDR3 region: CASSQSTGNPQETQYF. The CDR3 nucleotides are TGTGCCAGCAGCCAATCAACAGGGAACCCCCAAGAGACCCAGTACTTC. The chain joins TRBV28 to TRBJ2-5, with TRBD1 as a possible D gene (6 bases). Per the germline V gene, CDR1 is MDHEN and CDR2 is SYDVKM. V gave up 6 bases and J gave up 1 base, with 18 bases separating them. The CDR3 loop spans 16 amino acids.